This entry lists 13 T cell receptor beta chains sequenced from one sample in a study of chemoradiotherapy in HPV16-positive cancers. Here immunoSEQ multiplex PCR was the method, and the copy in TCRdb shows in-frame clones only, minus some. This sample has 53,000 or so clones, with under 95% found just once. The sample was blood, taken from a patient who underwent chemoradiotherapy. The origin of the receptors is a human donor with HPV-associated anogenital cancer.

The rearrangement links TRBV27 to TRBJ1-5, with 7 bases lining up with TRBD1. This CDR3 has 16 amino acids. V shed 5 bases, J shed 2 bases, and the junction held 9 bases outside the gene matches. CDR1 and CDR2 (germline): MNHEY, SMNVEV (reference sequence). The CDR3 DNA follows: TGTGCCAGCAGTCCCCATGTTCAGGGGGGCAATCAGCCCCAGCATTTT. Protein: CASSPHVQGGNQPQHF.

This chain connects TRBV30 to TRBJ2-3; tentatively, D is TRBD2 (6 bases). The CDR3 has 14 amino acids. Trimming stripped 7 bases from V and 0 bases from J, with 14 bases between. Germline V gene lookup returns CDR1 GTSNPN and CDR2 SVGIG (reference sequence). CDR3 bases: TGTGCCTTGAAGCGGGCCTCTAGCACAGATACGCAGTATTTT. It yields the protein CALKRASSTDTQYF.

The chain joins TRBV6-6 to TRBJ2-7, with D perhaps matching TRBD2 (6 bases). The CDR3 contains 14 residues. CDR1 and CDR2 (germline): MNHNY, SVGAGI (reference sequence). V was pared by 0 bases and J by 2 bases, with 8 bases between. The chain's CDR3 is CASSYSEGTYEQYF. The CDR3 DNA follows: TGTGCCAGCAGTTACTCGGAGGGGACCTACGAGCAGTACTTC.

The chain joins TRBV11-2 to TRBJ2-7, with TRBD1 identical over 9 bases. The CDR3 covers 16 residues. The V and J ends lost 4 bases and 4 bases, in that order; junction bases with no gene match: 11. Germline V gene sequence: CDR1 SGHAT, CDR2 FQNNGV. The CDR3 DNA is TGTGCCAGCAGCTCCGGACAGGGGACCCTTGGGTACGAGCAGTACTTC. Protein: CASSSGQGTLGYEQYF.

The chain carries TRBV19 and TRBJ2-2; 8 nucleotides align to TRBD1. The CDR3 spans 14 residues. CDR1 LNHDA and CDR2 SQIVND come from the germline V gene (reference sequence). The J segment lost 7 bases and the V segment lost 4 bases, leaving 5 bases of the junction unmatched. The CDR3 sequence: CASSRGQVGGELFF. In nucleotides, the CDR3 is TGTGCCAGTAGTAGGGGACAGGTCGGCGGGGAGCTGTTTTTT. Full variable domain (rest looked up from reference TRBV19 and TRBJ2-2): DGGITQSPKYLFRKEGQNVTLSCEQNLNHDAMYWYRQDPGQGLRLIYYSQIVNDFQKGDIAEGYSVSREKKESFPLTVTSAQKNPTAFYLCASSRGQVGGELFFGEGSRLTVL.

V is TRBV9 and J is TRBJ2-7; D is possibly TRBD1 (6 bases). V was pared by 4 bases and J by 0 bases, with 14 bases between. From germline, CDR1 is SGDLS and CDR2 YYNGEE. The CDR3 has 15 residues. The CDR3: CASSPQGGRSYEQYF. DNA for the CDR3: TGTGCCAGCAGCCCCCAAGGGGGACGCTCCTACGAGCAGTACTTC. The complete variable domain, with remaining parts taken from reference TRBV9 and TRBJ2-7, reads DSGVTQTPKHLITATGQRVTLRCSPRSGDLSVYWYQQSLDQGLQFLIQYYNGEERAKGNILERFSAQQFPDLHSELNLSSLELGDSALYFCASSPQGGRSYEQYFGPGTRLTVT.

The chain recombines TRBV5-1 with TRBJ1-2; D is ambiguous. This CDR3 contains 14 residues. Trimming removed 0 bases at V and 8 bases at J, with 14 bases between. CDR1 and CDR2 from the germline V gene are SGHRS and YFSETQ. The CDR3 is CASSLAAAEGGYTF. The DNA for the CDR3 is TGCGCCAGCAGCTTGGCCGCGGCGGAGGGAGGCTACACCTTC.

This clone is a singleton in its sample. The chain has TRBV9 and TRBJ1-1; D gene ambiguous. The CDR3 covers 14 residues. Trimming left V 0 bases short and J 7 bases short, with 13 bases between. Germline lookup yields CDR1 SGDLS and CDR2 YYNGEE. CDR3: CASSVDGESIEAFF. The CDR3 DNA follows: TGTGCCAGCAGCGTAGACGGGGAGTCGATTGAAGCTTTCTTT.

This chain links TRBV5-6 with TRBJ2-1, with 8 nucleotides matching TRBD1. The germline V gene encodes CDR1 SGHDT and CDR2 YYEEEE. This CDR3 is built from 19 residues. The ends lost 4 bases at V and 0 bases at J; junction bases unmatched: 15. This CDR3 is CASSTDRGFTLGSYNEQFF. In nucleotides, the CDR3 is TGTGCCAGCAGCACCGACAGGGGATTTACCTTAGGCTCCTACAATGAGCAGTTCTTC.

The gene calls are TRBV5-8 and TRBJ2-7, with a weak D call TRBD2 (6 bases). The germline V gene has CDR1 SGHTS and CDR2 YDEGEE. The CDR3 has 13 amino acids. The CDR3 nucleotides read TGTGCGACCAATACCGGGACTTTCTACGAGCAGTACTTC. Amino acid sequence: CATNTGTFYEQYF.

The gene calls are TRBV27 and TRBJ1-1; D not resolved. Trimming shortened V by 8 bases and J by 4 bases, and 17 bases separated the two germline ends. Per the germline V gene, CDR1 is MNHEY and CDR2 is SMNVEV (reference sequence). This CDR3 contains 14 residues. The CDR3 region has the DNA TGTGCCAGCCTCGACCCGGGCAGCGTCACTGAAGCTTTCTTT. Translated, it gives CASLDPGSVTEAFF.

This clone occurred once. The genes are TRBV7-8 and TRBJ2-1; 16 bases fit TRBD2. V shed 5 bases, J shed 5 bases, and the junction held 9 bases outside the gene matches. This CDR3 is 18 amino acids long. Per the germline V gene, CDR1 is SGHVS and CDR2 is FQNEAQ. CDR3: CASSPGLAGGVGHNEQFF. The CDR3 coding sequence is TGTGCCAGCAGCCCGGGACTAGCGGGAGGGGTGGGCCACAATGAGCAGTTCTTC.

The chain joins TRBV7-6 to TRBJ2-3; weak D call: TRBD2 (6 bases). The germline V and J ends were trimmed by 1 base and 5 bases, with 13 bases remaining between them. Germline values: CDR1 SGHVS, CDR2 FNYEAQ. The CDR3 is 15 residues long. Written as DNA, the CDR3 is TGTGCCAGCAGCTTAGGAGGAGGGGAGGTAGATACGCAGTATTTT. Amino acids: CASSLGGGEVDTQYF.